This T cell receptor (beta chain) derives from a study of metastatic and nonmetastatic thyroid tumors (dated by TCRdb to 2018 to 2020). As for the study more broadly: Repertoires were compared across peripheral blood and tumor or nodule tissue samples from malignant and benign thyroid patients.

Before undergoing thyroid surgery, none of the patients had been given any kind of treatment. The study retrospectively analysed patient clinical samples collected from 2012 to 2018 using T-cell receptor beta sequencing. Library method: PCR. TCRdb names Illumina HiSeq 4000 as the instrument used. The TCR beta-chain CDR3 region of each patient was profiled by high-throughput sequencing. The authors' pipeline ran thus. Drawing on CDR3 differences between clinicopathological groups, the researchers built a classifier meant to tell apart patients with distant-metastatic papillary thyroid cancer. The Shannon index was used to measure repertoire diversity, and the Morisita-Horn index was used to measure how similar tumor and blood repertoires were. TCRdb itself trimmed the public reads at Q25 with fastp, ran MiXCR and retained productive beta chains. The V and J calls, along with clone size, are taken from TCRdb and not from the paper's own processing. The sample table records 13,000 or so clones; around 30% of these occur just once. The top ten clonotypes cover over 9% of the sample.

This clone was detected ten times or more. The antigen this receptor binds is unknown. No base quality values were provided; no much bigger clone lies one nucleotide off. Results the study describes overall, beyond this receptor: TCR beta diversity was reported as significantly higher in malignant tumors than in benign nodules, in both blood and tumor samples.

From its cysteine to its phenylalanine, the CDR3 spans 12 amino acids. Only the CDR3 portion is preserved as DNA: 36 bases, with reading frame beginning at the first base. V has 6 bases trimmed and J has 4 bases trimmed; junction bases matching no gene number 0. According to the germline V gene (reference sequence), CDR1 reads LGHDT and CDR2 reads YNNKEL. This TCR was recovered from a female donor with papillary thyroid cancer or a benign thyroid nodule (not recorded which). Some clones in this sample may be carry-over from other donors' samples. The chain is made from TRBV3-1 and TRBJ2-7; the junction holds 10 bases that match TRBD1. Specimen: tumor tissue. The DNA is TGTGCCAGCAGGGACAGGGGGTACGAGCAGTACTTC. This gives the protein CASRDRGYEQYF.